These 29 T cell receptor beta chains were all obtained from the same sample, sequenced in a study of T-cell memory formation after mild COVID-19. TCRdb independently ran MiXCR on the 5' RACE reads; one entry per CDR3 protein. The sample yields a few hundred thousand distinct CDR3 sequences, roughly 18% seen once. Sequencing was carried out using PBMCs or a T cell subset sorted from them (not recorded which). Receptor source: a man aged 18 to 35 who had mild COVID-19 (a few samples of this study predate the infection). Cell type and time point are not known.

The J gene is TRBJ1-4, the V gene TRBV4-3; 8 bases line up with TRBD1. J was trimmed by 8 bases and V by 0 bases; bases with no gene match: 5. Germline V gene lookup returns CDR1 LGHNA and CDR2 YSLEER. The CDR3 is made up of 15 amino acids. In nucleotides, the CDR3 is TGCGCCAGCAGCCAAGAACAGGGGGATTACGAAAAACTGTTTTTT. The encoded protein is CASSQEQGDYEKLFF.

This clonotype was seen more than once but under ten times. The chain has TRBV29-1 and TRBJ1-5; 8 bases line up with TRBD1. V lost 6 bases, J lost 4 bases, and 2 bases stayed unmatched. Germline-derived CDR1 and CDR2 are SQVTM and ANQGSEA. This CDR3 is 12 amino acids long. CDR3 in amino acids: CSVRQGNQPQHF. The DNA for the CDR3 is TGCAGCGTAAGACAGGGGAATCAGCCCCAGCATTTT.

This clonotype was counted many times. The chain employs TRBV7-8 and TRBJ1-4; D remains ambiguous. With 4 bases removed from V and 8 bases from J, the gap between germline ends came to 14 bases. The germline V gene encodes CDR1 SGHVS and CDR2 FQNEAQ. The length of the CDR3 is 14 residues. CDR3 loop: CASSSRSIGEKLFF. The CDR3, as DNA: TGTGCCAGCAGCTCGAGGAGCATTGGAGAAAAACTGTTTTTT.

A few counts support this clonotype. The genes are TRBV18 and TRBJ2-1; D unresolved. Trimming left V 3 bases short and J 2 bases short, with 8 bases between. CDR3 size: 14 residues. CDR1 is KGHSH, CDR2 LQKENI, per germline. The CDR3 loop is CASSPTVTYNEQFF. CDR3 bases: TGTGCCAGCTCACCGACGGTTACCTACAATGAGCAGTTCTTC. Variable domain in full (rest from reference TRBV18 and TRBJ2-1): NAGVMQNPRHLVRRRGQEARLRCSPMKGHSHVYWYRQLPEEGLKFMVYLQKENIIDESGMPKERFSAEFPKEGPSILRIQQVVRGDSAAYFCASSPTVTYNEQFFGPGTRLTVL.

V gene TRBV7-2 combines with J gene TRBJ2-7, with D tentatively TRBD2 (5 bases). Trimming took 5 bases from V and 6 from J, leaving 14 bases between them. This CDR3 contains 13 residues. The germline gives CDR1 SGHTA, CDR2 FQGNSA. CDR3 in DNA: TGTGCCAGCAGCCCACAACCACGGGGCGAGCAGTACGTC. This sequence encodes CASSPQPRGEQYV.

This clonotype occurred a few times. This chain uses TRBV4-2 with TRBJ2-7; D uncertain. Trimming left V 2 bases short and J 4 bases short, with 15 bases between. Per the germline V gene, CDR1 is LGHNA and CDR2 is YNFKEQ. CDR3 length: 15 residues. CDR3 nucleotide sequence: TGTGCCAGCAGCCAACCTGGAACGCCTGTGTACGAGCAGTACTTC. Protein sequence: CASSQPGTPVYEQYF.

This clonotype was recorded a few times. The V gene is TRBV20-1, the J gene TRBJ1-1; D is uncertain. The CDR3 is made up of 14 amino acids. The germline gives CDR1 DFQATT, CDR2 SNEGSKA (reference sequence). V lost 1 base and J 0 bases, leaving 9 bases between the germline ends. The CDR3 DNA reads TGCAGTGCTAGAGGAGACACCTTGAACACTGAAGCTTTCTTT. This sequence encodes CSARGDTLNTEAFF.

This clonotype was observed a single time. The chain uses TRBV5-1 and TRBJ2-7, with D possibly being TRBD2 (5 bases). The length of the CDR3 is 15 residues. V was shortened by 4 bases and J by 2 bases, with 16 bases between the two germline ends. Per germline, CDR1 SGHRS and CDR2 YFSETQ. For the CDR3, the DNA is TGCGCCAGCAGCCATCGACTAACCGGCCCCTACGAGCAGTACTTC. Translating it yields CASSHRLTGPYEQYF.

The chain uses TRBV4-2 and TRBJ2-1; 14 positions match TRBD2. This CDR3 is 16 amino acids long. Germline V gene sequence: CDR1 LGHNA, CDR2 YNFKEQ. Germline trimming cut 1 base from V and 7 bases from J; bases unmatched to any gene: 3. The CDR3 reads CASSQVGTSGGNEQFF. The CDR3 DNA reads TGTGCCAGCAGCCAAGTAGGGACTAGCGGGGGAAATGAGCAGTTCTTC.

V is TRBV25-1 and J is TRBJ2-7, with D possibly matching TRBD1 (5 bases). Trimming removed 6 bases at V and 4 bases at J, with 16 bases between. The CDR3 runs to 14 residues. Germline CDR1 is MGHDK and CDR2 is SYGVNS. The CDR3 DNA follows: TGTGCCAGCAGCTACGCCAAGTCAGGGTACGAGCAGTACTTC. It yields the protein CASSYAKSGYEQYF.

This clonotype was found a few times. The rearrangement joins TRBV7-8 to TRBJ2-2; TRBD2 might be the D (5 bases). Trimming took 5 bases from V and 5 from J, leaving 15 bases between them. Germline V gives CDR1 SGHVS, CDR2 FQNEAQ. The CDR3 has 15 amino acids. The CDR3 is CASSPRGSGTGELFF. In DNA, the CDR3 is TGTGCCAGCAGCCCCCGAGGCTCGGGGACCGGGGAGCTGTTTTTT. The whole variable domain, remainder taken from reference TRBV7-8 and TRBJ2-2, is GAGVSQSPRYKVAKRGQDVALRCDPISGHVSLFWYQQALGQGPEFLTYFQNEAQLDKSGLPSDRFFAERPEGSVSTLKIQRTQQEDSAVYLCASSPRGSGTGELFFGEGSRLTVL.

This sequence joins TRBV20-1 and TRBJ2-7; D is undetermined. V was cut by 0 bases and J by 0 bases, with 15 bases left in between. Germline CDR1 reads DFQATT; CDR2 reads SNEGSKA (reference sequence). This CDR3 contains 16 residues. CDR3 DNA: TGCAGTGCTAGAGACCCCGGTGCCGTTAGCTCCTACGAGCAGTACTTC. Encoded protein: CSARDPGAVSSYEQYF.

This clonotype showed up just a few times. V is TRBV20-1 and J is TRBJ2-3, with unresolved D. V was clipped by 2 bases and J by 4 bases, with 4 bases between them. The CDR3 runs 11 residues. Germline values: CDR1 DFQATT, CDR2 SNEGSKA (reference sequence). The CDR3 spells CSARRPDTQYF. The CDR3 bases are TGCAGTGCTAGACGACCAGATACGCAGTATTTT.

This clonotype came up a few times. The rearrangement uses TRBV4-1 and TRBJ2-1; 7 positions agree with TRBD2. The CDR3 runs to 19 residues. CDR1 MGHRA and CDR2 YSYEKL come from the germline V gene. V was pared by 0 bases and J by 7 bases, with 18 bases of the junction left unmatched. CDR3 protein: CASSQDSGERLAGGNEQFF. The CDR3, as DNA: TGCGCCAGCAGCCAAGATTCGGGAGAAAGACTAGCCGGGGGTAATGAGCAGTTCTTC.

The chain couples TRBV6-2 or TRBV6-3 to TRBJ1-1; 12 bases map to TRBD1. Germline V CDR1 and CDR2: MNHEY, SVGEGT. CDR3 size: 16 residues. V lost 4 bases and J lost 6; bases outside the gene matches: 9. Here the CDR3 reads CASSSTGTGGPAEAFF. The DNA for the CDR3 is TGTGCCAGCAGTTCGACCGGGACAGGGGGCCCCGCTGAAGCTTTCTTT.

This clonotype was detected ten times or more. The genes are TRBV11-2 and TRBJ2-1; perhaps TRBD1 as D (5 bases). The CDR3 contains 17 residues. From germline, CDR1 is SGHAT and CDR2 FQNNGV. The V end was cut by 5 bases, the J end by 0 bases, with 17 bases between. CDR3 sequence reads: CASSPIGRASSYNEQFF. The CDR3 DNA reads TGTGCCAGCAGCCCCATCGGCAGGGCCAGCTCCTACAATGAGCAGTTCTTC.

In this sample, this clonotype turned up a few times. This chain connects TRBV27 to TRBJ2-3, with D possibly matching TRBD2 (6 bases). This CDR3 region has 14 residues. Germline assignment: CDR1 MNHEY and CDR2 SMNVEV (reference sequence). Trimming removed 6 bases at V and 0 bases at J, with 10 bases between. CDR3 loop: CASRPGDSTDTQYF. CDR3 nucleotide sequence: TGTGCCAGCAGGCCGGGGGATAGCACAGATACGCAGTATTTT.

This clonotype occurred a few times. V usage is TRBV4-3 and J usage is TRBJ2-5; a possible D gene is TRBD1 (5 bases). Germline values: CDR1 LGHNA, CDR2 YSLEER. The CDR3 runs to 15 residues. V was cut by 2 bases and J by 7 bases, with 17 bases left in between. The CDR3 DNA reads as TGCGCCAGCAGCCAACAAATGCAGGGCCCCGGGACCCAGTACTTC. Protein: CASSQQMQGPGTQYF.

This CDR3 reads CASSMMRRAEAFF. In nucleotides, the CDR3 is TGTGCCAGCAGTATGATGCGTAGGGCTGAAGCTTTCTTT. The chain is built from TRBV11-2 and TRBJ1-1; D ambiguous. The germline gives CDR1 SGHAT, CDR2 FQNNGV. V was pared by 6 bases and J by 6 bases, with 14 bases between. The CDR3 extends over 13 amino acids.

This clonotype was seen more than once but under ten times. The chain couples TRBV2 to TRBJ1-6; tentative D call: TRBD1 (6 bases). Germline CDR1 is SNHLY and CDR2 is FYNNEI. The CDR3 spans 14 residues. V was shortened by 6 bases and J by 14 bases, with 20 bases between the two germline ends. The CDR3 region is CASSGKWAKGALHF. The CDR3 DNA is TGTGCCAGCAGCGGAAAATGGGCAAAGGGGGCCCTCCACTTT. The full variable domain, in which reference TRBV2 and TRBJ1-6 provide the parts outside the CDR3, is EPEVTQTPSHQVTQMGQEVILRCVPISNHLYFYWYRQILGQKVEFLVSFYNNEISEKSEIFDDQFSVERPDGSNFTLKIRSTKLEDSAMYFCASSGKWAKGALHFGNGTRLTVT.

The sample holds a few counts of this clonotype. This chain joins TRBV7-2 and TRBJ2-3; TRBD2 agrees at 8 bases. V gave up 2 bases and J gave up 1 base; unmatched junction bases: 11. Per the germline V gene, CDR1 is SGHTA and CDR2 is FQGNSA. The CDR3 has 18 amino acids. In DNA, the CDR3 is TGTGCCAGCAGCTTAAATCGGGGGGGCCGTGTGGGCACAGATACGCAGTATTTT. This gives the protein CASSLNRGGRVGTDTQYF.

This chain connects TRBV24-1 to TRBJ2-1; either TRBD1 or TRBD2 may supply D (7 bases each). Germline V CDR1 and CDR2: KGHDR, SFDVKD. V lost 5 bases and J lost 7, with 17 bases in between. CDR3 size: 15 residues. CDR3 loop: CATSVPSGGGNEQFF. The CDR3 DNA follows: TGTGCCACCAGTGTCCCCTCAGGGGGAGGGAATGAGCAGTTCTTC.

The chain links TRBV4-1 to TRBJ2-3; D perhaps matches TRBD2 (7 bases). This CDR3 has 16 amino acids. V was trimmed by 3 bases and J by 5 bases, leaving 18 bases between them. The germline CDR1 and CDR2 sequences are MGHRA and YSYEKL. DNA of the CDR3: TGCGCCAGCAGCCAGGGGGCTAGCGGAAGATTAGATACGCAGTATTTT. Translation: CASSQGASGRLDTQYF.

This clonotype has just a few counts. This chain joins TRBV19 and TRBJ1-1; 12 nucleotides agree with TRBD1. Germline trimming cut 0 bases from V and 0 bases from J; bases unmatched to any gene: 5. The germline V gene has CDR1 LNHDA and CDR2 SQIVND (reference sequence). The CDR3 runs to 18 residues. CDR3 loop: CASSIELGQGALNTEAFF. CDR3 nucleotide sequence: TGTGCCAGTAGTATAGAACTGGGACAGGGGGCCTTGAACACTGAAGCTTTCTTT.

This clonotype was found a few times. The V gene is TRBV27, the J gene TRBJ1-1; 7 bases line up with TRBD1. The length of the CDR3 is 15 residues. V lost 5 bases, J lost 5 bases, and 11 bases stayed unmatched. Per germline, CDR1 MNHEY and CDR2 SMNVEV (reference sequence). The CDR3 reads CASSPDRTGWTEAFF. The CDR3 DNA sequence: TGTGCCAGCAGTCCCGACCGGACAGGTTGGACTGAAGCTTTCTTT.

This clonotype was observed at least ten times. The CDR3 is CASSPLAGGNYNEQFF. The CDR3 DNA follows: TGTGCCAGCTCACCCTTAGCGGGGGGGAACTACAATGAGCAGTTCTTC. V and J are TRBV18 and TRBJ2-1, with 11 positions matching TRBD2. The germline gives CDR1 KGHSH, CDR2 LQKENI. The CDR3 is 16 residues long. With 3 bases clipped from V and 3 bases from J, the junction kept 4 bases outside the gene matches. Full variable domain (remainder filled in from reference TRBV18 and TRBJ2-1): NAGVMQNPRHLVRRRGQEARLRCSPMKGHSHVYWYRQLPEEGLKFMVYLQKENIIDESGMPKERFSAEFPKEGPSILRIQQVVRGDSAAYFCASSPLAGGNYNEQFFGPGTRLTVL.

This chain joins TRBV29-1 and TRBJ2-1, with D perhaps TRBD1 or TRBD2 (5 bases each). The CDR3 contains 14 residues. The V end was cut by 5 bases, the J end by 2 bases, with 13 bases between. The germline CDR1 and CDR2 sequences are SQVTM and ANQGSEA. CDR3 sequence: CSVTGTEPYNEQFF. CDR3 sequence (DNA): TGCAGCGTTACCGGGACGGAGCCCTACAATGAGCAGTTCTTC.

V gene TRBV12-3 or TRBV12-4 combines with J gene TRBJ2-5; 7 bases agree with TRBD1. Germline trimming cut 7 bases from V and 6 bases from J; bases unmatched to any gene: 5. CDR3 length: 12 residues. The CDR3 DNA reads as TGTGCCAGCACTAGGGACAGCCAGACCCAGTACTTC. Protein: CASTRDSQTQYF.

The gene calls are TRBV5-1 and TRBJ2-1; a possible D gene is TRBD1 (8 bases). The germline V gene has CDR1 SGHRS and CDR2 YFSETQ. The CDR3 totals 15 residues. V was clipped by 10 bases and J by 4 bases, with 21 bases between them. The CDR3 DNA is TGCGCCGGTAACAGGGGGGGACTCGGTTACAATGAGCAGTTCTTC. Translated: CAGNRGGLGYNEQFF.